The 11 T cell receptor beta chains below were found in one sample sequenced in a study of cytomegalovirus exposure and HLA in healthy donors. Profiled with immunoSEQ multiplex PCR; TCRdb holds only in-frame clones, not every one. This sample carries 56,000 or so clones, approximately 92% of them seen once, and the ten largest clones take 1.1%. Sequenced input: PBMCs. Source of these receptors: a man younger than 35 in good health and CMV-seronegative.

The genes are TRBV5-1 and TRBJ2-1; TRBD2 matches at 12 bases. Germline V gives CDR1 SGHRS, CDR2 YFSETQ. J was trimmed by 8 bases and V by 3 bases; bases with no gene match: 9. The CDR3 extends over 16 amino acids. The DNA of the CDR3 is TGCGCCAGCAGCTCGGACCGACTAGCGGGAGCTGATGAGCAGTTCTTC. It is translated as CASSSDRLAGADEQFF.

The chain links TRBV9 to TRBJ2-7; D unresolved. V was clipped by 4 bases and J by 0 bases, with 5 bases between them. Germline CDR1 and CDR2: SGDLS and YYNGEE. This CDR3 region has 12 residues. For the CDR3, the DNA is TGTGCCAGCAGCCCCAGCTCCTACGAGCAGTACTTC. This sequence encodes CASSPSSYEQYF.

This chain links TRBV4-3 with TRBJ2-1; 10 bases map to TRBD2. Looked up from germline, CDR1 is LGHNA and CDR2 is YSLEER. The CDR3 covers 16 residues. Germline trimming cut 0 bases from V and 8 bases from J; bases unmatched to any gene: 7. The CDR3 protein is CASSQEFLAGVHEQFF. CDR3 sequence (DNA): TGCGCCAGCAGCCAAGAATTCCTAGCGGGAGTCCATGAGCAGTTCTTC.

V and J are TRBV27 and TRBJ2-7; D is undetermined. V lost 5 bases and J lost 4, with 6 bases in between. This CDR3 comprises 11 residues. Germline CDR1 and CDR2: MNHEY and SMNVEV (reference sequence). CDR3 loop: CASSPSYEQYF. In DNA, the CDR3 is TGTGCCAGCAGTCCCTCTTACGAGCAGTACTTC.

The chain is built from TRBV11-2 and TRBJ2-7; tentatively, D is TRBD2 (6 bases). The CDR3 sequence is 14 residues long. Per germline, CDR1 SGHAT and CDR2 FQNNGV. Trimming left V 5 bases short and J 4 bases short, with 15 bases between. CDR3 residues: CASSLRDFDYEQYF. CDR3 DNA sequence: TGTGCCAGCAGCCTCCGGGACTTTGATTACGAGCAGTACTTC.

V gene TRBV29-1 combines with J gene TRBJ2-2; no firm D call. V dropped 7 bases and J dropped 3 bases, with 6 bases sitting between them. The V gene's germline CDR1 is SQVTM and CDR2 ANQGSEA. The CDR3 has 11 residues. CDR3 nucleotides: TGCAGCGCCCAGTACACCGGGGAGCTGTTTTTT. Translating gives CSAQYTGELFF.

J is TRBJ2-7 and V is TRBV19, with D perhaps TRBD1 (7 bases). V was clipped by 7 bases and J by 3 bases, with 13 bases between them. Germline CDR1 and CDR2: LNHDA and SQIVND (reference sequence). CDR3 length: 13 amino acids. The CDR3: CASNRGGDYEQYF. CDR3 DNA: TGTGCCAGTAACAGGGGAGGCGACTACGAGCAGTACTTC.

This chain's CDR3 is CASSSDRELFF. Written as DNA, the CDR3 is TGTGCCAGCAGCTCTGACAGAGAACTGTTCTTC. The rearrangement links TRBV28 to TRBJ2-1; D may be TRBD1 (5 bases). Per germline, CDR1 MDHEN and CDR2 SYDVKM. The V end was cut by 6 bases, the J end by 15 bases, with 15 bases between. The CDR3 sequence is 11 residues long.

J is TRBJ2-3 and V is TRBV6-6; D is possibly TRBD2 (6 bases). The germline CDR1 and CDR2 sequences are MNHNY and SVGAGI (reference sequence). The CDR3 is 14 residues long. Trimming shortened V by 5 bases and J by 6 bases, and 15 bases separated the two germline ends. Here the CDR3 DNA reads TGTGCCAGCAGTATAGCGGTCCAGAGGGATACGCAGTATTTT. Residues: CASSIAVQRDTQYF.

The J gene is TRBJ1-3, the V gene TRBV6-5; 7 bases map to TRBD1. Germline CDR1 MNHEY, CDR2 SVGAGI. Germline trimming cut 1 base from V and 6 bases from J; bases unmatched to any gene: 3. The CDR3 consists of 14 residues. The CDR3 DNA is TGTGCCAGCAGTTACTTAGGGGGCGAAAACACCATATATTTT. Translated: CASSYLGGENTIYF.

The rearrangement links TRBV7-3 to TRBJ2-1; 10 bases are a match to TRBD2. CDR1 and CDR2 (germline): SGHTA, FQGTGA. V was clipped by 5 bases and J by 4 bases; unmatched bases: 8. This CDR3 is 16 amino acids long. Here the CDR3 reads CASSPRAGGPYNEQFF. CDR3 DNA sequence: TGTGCCAGCAGCCCCCGAGCGGGAGGGCCATACAATGAGCAGTTCTTC.